This record looks at one T cell receptor (beta chain) sequence and its context. Germline CDR1 and CDR2: MNHEY and SVGAGI. V shed 6 bases and J 11 bases; nucleotides not matched to a gene: 4. The CDR3 length is 12 residues. This sample was taken from a study of T cell changes during pregnancy in multiple sclerosis. Using immunoSEQ multiplex PCR, the repertoire was profiled, and TCRdb retains in-frame clones only, with some absent. The data contain tens of thousands of clones, 85% to 95% of them singletons. The sequence derives from a female donor with multiple sclerosis, enrolled in a pregnancy study. Sequenced here: peripheral blood, sampled after pregnancy. The chain uses TRBV6-5 and TRBJ2-6, with 7 bases aligning to TRBD1. The DNA of the CDR3 is TGTGCCAGCAGCCCCGACAGGGACGTCCTGACTTTC. Amino acid sequence: CASSPDRDVLTF.